A selection of T cell receptor beta chains follows, all from one sample in a study of technical replicates of blood from a handful of donors. Only in-frame clones appear in the TCRdb table, and some are missing; sequencing was by immunoSEQ multiplex PCR. Among about 95,000 clones, roughly 95% were seen once, and the ten largest hold roughly 0.34%. The sample comprised T cells isolated from PBMCs. The receptor source for this set is a human donor in good health. The CDR3 runs from the conserved cysteine through the conserved F or W. The D gene is left open where the match is weak. Clone size is given for some rows only: seen once, a few or many times, or a class if the clone is expanded.

clone_size j_call v_call d_call cdr3_aa cdr3_nt
. TRBJ2-4 TRBV10-3 . CATSPGEMGAKNIQYF TGTGCCACATCCCCGGGGGAGATGGGGGCCAAAAACATTCAGTACTTC
. TRBJ1-4 TRBV7-9 TRBD1 CASSFLTGGSEKLFF TGTGCCAGCAGCTTCCTGACAGGGGGAAGTGAAAAACTGTTTTTT
few TRBJ2-7 TRBV10-2 TRBD2 CASRLAGEYSEQYF TGCGCCAGCAGACTAGCGGGAGAATATTCCGAGCAGTACTTC
. TRBJ2-2 TRBV4-3 . CASSQMAGIDTGELFF TGCGCCAGCAGCCAAATGGCGGGGATCGACACCGGGGAGCTGTTTTTT
. TRBJ1-5 TRBV21-1 . CASSKGRSSNQPQHF TGTGCCAGCAGCAAAGGACGGAGTAGCAATCAGCCCCAGCATTTT
. TRBJ1-1 TRBV6-6 . CASTPRVGTTNTEAFF TGTGCCAGCACCCCGAGGGTAGGGACAACGAACACTGAAGCTTTCTTT
. TRBJ2-7 TRBV7-8 TRBD2 CASSETSGRGIEQYF TGTGCCAGCAGCGAGACTAGCGGGAGAGGAATCGAGCAGTACTTC
. TRBJ1-2 TRBV25-1 TRBD1 CASSDGQGAYGYTF TGTGCCAGCAGTGATGGACAGGGAGCTTATGGCTACACCTTC
. TRBJ2-5 TRBV5-4 . CASSLTGREETQYF TGTGCCAGCAGCTTGACAGGGAGGGAGGAGACCCAGTACTTC
. TRBJ2-1 TRBV28 . CASSLEDSYRDEQFF TGTGCCAGCAGTTTGGAGGACTCTTATAGGGATGAGCAGTTCTTC
. TRBJ1-2 TRBV19 . CASSIRTASNYGYTF TGTGCCAGTAGTATACGAACAGCCTCTAACTATGGCTACACCTTC
. TRBJ1-2 TRBV10-3 TRBD1 CAISGQGAHGYTF TGTGCCATCAGTGGACAGGGGGCACATGGCTACACCTTC
. TRBJ2-2 TRBV27 . CASSLSRVDTGELFF TGTGCCAGCAGTTTAAGCAGGGTGGACACCGGGGAGCTGTTTTTT
. TRBJ2-7 TRBV9 . CASSGPGGGGVYEQYF TGTGCCAGCAGCGGTCCCGGTGGAGGGGGCGTCTACGAGCAGTACTTC
. TRBJ1-5 TRBV7-9 . CASSPGLGEPQHF TGTGCCAGCAGCCCAGGGTTAGGAGAGCCCCAGCATTTT